Listed below are T cell receptor beta chains from one sample, sequenced in a study of control samples from healthy donors and cancer patients. The repertoire was sequenced with immunoSEQ multiplex PCR; TCRdb's copy has only in-frame clones and lacks some. The sample holds about 140,000 clones, about 90% seen once. Source material: blood. The origin of the receptors is a man aged 18 to 29 in good health. Each CDR3 is given with its conserved first and last residue. The D gene is left open where the match is weak. For some rows the clone size is stated as once, few or many, or as a class when expanded; others skip it.

v_gene: TRBV11-1
j_gene: TRBJ1-6
abundance: once
d_gene: TRBD1
CDR3aa: CASSYRGNNSPLHF
CDR3nt: TGTGCCAGCAGCTACAGGGGGAATAATTCACCCCTCCACTTT

v_gene: TRBV28
j_gene: TRBJ1-2
abundance: NA
d_gene: TRBD1
CDR3aa: CASSSEYRGPLYGYTF
CDR3nt: TGTGCCAGCAGTTCCGAATACAGGGGGCCCCTCTATGGCTACACCTTC

v_gene: TRBV12-3/TRBV12-4
j_gene: TRBJ1-1
abundance: NA
d_gene: TRBD1
CDR3aa: CASWTGVNTEAFF
CDR3nt: TGTGCCAGCTGGACAGGAGTGAACACTGAAGCTTTCTTT

v_gene: TRBV5-1
j_gene: TRBJ1-4
abundance: NA
d_gene: NA
CDR3aa: CASRGVGKLFF
CDR3nt: TGCGCCAGCAGGGGTGTAGGAAAACTGTTTTTT

v_gene: TRBV9
j_gene: TRBJ1-6
abundance: NA
d_gene: NA
CDR3aa: CASSVEAPLNSPLHF
CDR3nt: TGTGCCAGCAGCGTAGAAGCACCGCTTAATTCACCCCTCCACTTT

v_gene: TRBV20-1
j_gene: TRBJ2-4
abundance: NA
d_gene: NA
CDR3aa: CSARDMNIQYF
CDR3nt: TGCAGTGCTAGAGATATGAACATTCAGTACTTC

v_gene: TRBV5-1
j_gene: TRBJ1-2
abundance: NA
d_gene: NA
CDR3aa: CASSLEPLSQPGYTF
CDR3nt: TGCGCCAGCAGCTTGGAACCTCTCTCCCAACCTGGCTACACCTTC

v_gene: TRBV27
j_gene: TRBJ2-1
abundance: NA
d_gene: TRBD2
CDR3aa: CASSPGTSGSNEQFF
CDR3nt: TGTGCCAGCAGTCCCGGGACTAGCGGGAGTAATGAGCAGTTCTTC

v_gene: TRBV5-4
j_gene: TRBJ1-1
abundance: NA
d_gene: NA
CDR3aa: CASSLINGLGAFF
CDR3nt: TGTGCCAGCAGCTTGATCAACGGCCTTGGGGCTTTCTTT

v_gene: TRBV6-2/TRBV6-3
j_gene: TRBJ1-6
abundance: NA
d_gene: NA
CDR3aa: CASSKASYNSPLHF
CDR3nt: TGTGCCAGCAGTAAAGCGTCCTATAATTCACCCCTCCACTTT

v_gene: TRBV30
j_gene: TRBJ2-5
abundance: NA
d_gene: NA
CDR3aa: CAWRREQETQYF
CDR3nt: TGTGCCTGGAGACGGGAACAAGAGACCCAGTACTTC

v_gene: TRBV5-4
j_gene: TRBJ2-5
abundance: NA
d_gene: NA
CDR3aa: CASSSRGGPGEQTQYF
CDR3nt: TGTGCCAGCAGTTCTAGGGGGGGGCCAGGCGAACAGACCCAGTACTTC

v_gene: TRBV5-1
j_gene: TRBJ1-2
abundance: NA
d_gene: NA
CDR3aa: CASSVSGLQGYTF
CDR3nt: TGCGCCAGCAGCGTCAGCGGTCTTCAGGGCTACACCTTC

v_gene: TRBV11-2
j_gene: TRBJ2-3
abundance: NA
d_gene: TRBD2
CDR3aa: CATLRGNTDTQYF
CDR3nt: TGTGCCACCCTGCGGGGGAACACAGATACGCAGTATTTT

v_gene: TRBV2
j_gene: TRBJ2-7
abundance: NA
d_gene: NA
CDR3aa: CASSEVEEQYF
CDR3nt: TGTGCCAGCAGTGAAGTCGAGGAGCAGTACTTC

v_gene: TRBV5-4
j_gene: TRBJ1-2
abundance: NA
d_gene: NA
CDR3aa: CASSFSGYNYGYTF
CDR3nt: TGTGCCAGCAGCTTCTCCGGCTATAACTATGGCTACACCTTC

v_gene: TRBV7-2
j_gene: TRBJ2-7
abundance: NA
d_gene: TRBD2
CDR3aa: CASSSGLADYEQYF
CDR3nt: TGTGCCAGCAGCTCGGGACTAGCGGACTACGAGCAGTACTTC

v_gene: TRBV7-9
j_gene: TRBJ2-7
abundance: NA
d_gene: NA
CDR3aa: CASSPQSNRDYEQYF
CDR3nt: TGTGCCAGCAGCCCCCAATCGAATCGGGATTACGAGCAGTACTTC

v_gene: TRBV6-6
j_gene: TRBJ2-3
abundance: NA
d_gene: TRBD1
CDR3aa: CASSPRDRGADTQYF
CDR3nt: TGTGCCAGCAGTCCCCGAGACAGGGGTGCAGATACGCAGTATTTT

v_gene: TRBV9
j_gene: TRBJ2-1
abundance: NA
d_gene: NA
CDR3aa: CASSGPGGAYNEQFF
CDR3nt: TGTGCCAGCAGCGGGCCCGGAGGGGCATACAATGAGCAGTTCTTC

v_gene: TRBV12-5
j_gene: TRBJ1-1
abundance: NA
d_gene: TRBD1
CDR3aa: CASGLPGQGRSEAFF
CDR3nt: TGTGCTAGTGGTCTACCGGGACAGGGGAGGTCTGAAGCTTTCTTT

v_gene: TRBV19
j_gene: TRBJ1-5
abundance: NA
d_gene: NA
CDR3aa: CASRLALRQPQHF
CDR3nt: TGTGCCAGTAGGCTGGCCCTTAGGCAGCCCCAGCATTTT

v_gene: TRBV4-1
j_gene: TRBJ2-1
abundance: NA
d_gene: NA
CDR3aa: CASSQDMGGAFNEQFF
CDR3nt: TGCGCCAGCAGCCAGGACATGGGGGGCGCGTTCAATGAGCAGTTCTTC

v_gene: TRBV20-1
j_gene: TRBJ2-7
abundance: NA
d_gene: TRBD2
CDR3aa: CSASLSGGSHEQYF
CDR3nt: TGCAGTGCTAGTCTCAGCGGGGGGTCCCACGAGCAGTACTTC

v_gene: TRBV6-4
j_gene: TRBJ1-3
abundance: NA
d_gene: TRBD1
CDR3aa: CASSDSKGQGRNTIYF
CDR3nt: TGTGCCAGCAGTGACTCCAAGGGACAGGGCAGAAACACCATATATTTT

v_gene: TRBV5-1
j_gene: TRBJ2-3
abundance: once
d_gene: NA
CDR3aa: CASSLDTRDTDTQYF
CDR3nt: TGCGCCAGCAGCTTGGACACCAGGGACACAGATACGCAGTATTTT

v_gene: TRBV5-1
j_gene: TRBJ1-4
abundance: NA
d_gene: NA
CDR3aa: CASSLDQAGYEKLFF
CDR3nt: TGCGCCAGCAGCTTGGACCAGGCAGGGTATGAAAAACTGTTTTTT

v_gene: TRBV4-1
j_gene: TRBJ1-2
abundance: NA
d_gene: NA
CDR3aa: CASSQEVGADYGYTF
CDR3nt: TGCGCCAGCAGCCAAGAAGTTGGGGCGGACTATGGCTACACCTTC

v_gene: TRBV19
j_gene: TRBJ1-5
abundance: NA
d_gene: TRBD1
CDR3aa: CASSIVIGTGSNQPQHF
CDR3nt: TGTGCCAGTAGTATCGTTATAGGGACAGGTAGCAATCAGCCCCAGCATTTT

v_gene: TRBV10-3
j_gene: TRBJ1-1
abundance: NA
d_gene: NA
CDR3aa: CAISGSPGTEAFF
CDR3nt: TGTGCCATCAGTGGGTCTCCCGGGACTGAAGCTTTCTTT

v_gene: TRBV6-5
j_gene: TRBJ2-7
abundance: NA
d_gene: NA
CDR3aa: CASKEWGGYEQYF
CDR3nt: TGTGCCAGCAAGGAGTGGGGCGGCTACGAGCAGTACTTC

v_gene: TRBV3-1/TRBV3-2
j_gene: TRBJ1-1
abundance: NA
d_gene: NA
CDR3aa: CASSRTGPIYTEAFF
CDR3nt: TGTGCCAGCAGCAGAACGGGACCGATCTACACTGAAGCTTTCTTT